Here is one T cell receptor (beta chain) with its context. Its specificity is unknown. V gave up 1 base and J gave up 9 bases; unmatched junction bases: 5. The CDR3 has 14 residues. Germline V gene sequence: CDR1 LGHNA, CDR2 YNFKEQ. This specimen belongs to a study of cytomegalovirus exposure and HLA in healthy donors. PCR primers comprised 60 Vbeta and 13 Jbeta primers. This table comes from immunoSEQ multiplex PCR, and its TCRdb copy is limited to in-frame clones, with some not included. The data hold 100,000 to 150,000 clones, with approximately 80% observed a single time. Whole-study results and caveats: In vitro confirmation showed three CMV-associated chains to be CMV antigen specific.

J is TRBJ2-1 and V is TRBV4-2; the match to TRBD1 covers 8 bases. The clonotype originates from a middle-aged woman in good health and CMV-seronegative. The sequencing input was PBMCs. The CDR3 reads CASSQGAGGGEQFF. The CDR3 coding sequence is TGTGCCAGCAGCCAAGGGGCAGGGGGCGGTGAGCAGTTCTTC.